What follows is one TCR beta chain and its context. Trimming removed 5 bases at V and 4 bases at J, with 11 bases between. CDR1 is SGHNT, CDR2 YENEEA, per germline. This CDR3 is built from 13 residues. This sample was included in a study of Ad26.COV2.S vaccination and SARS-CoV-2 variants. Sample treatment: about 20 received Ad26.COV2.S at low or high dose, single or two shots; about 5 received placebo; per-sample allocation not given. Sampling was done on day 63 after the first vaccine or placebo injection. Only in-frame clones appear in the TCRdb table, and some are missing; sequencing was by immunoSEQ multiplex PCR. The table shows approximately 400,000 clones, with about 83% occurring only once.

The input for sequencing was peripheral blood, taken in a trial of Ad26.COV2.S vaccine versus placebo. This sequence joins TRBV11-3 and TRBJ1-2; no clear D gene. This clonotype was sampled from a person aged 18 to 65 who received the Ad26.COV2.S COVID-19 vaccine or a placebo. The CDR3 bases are TGTGCCAGCAGCCCAATGGGGAGCTATGGCTACACCTTC. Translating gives CASSPMGSYGYTF.